This TCR beta chain was captured by sequencing in a study of beta chain features in type 1 diabetes. cDNA synthesis used the whole RNA isolate, giving expressed TCRB sequences. Measured with immunoSEQ multiplex PCR; TCRdb has only the in-frame clones, and not every one. The sample carries hundreds of thousands of clones, approximately 31% recorded once. The germline gives CDR1 SGHTA, CDR2 FQGNSA. The germline V and J ends were trimmed by 3 bases and 7 bases, with 10 bases remaining between them. The CDR3 runs to 13 residues. Staining for CD45RO/CCR7/CD25/CD127/CD95/CD27 allowed sorting of CD4+ naive, central memory, regulatory and stem cell-like memory cells.

The sample comprised naive CD4+ T cells from blood. The sequence came from a man aged 18 to 29 in good health. J is TRBJ2-1 and V is TRBV7-2; maybe TRBD2 (5 bases). CDR3 amino acids: CASSLVRGNEQFF. The CDR3 DNA is TGTGCCAGCAGCTTGGTTCGGGGTAATGAGCAGTTCTTC.